The 19 T cell receptor beta chains listed next were all sequenced from one sample in a study of control samples from healthy donors and cancer patients. The method was immunoSEQ multiplex PCR; TCRdb's version includes in-frame clones alone and lacks a portion of them. Of about 41,000 clones detected, roughly 94% appear once; the ten largest clones hold 20% to 30%. The material sequenced was blood. These receptors all come from a man aged 60 to 69 in good health.

The J gene is TRBJ1-4, the V gene TRBV11-3; tentatively, D is TRBD1 (5 bases). The germline V and J ends were trimmed by 5 bases and 7 bases, with 17 bases remaining between them. Germline-derived CDR1 and CDR2 are SGHNT and YENEEA. The CDR3 covers 15 residues. CDR3 nucleotides: TGTGCCAGCAGCGAGGATGGGGGGTCGGGTGAAAAACTGTTTTTT. Translated: CASSEDGGSGEKLFF.

The chain links TRBV19 to TRBJ2-2; tentatively, D is TRBD1 (6 bases). The CDR3 runs 14 residues. The ends were cut back, 7 bases at V and 5 bases at J, with 14 bases in the middle. In germline, CDR1 is LNHDA, CDR2 SQIVND (reference sequence). The CDR3 sequence is CASTLTGMTGELFF. The CDR3 DNA reads as TGTGCCAGTACCCTCACAGGGATGACCGGGGAGCTGTTTTTT. The variable domain in full, completed from reference TRBV19 and TRBJ2-2, reads DGGITQSPKYLFRKEGQNVTLSCEQNLNHDAMYWYRQDPGQGLRLIYYSQIVNDFQKGDIAEGYSVSREKKESFPLTVTSAQKNPTAFYLCASTLTGMTGELFFGEGSRLTVL.

The chain links TRBV18 to TRBJ2-2, with 8 bases matching TRBD2. Losses at the gene ends were 3 bases for V and 5 bases for J; bases not matched to a gene: 5. Germline loops: CDR1 KGHSH, CDR2 LQKENI. The length of the CDR3 is 15 residues. CDR3 loop: CASSPASGSTGELFF. The CDR3 DNA reads TGTGCCAGCTCACCTGCTAGCGGGTCTACCGGGGAGCTGTTTTTT.

The chain has TRBV27 and TRBJ2-1, with 7 bases fitting TRBD2. Looked up from germline, CDR1 is MNHEY and CDR2 is SMNVEV (reference sequence). The CDR3 has 20 amino acids. The V and J ends lost 0 bases and 8 bases, in that order; junction bases with no gene match: 22. The CDR3 reads CASSLSGNNWAREIGDEQFF. The CDR3 bases are TGTGCCAGCAGTTTATCGGGGAACAATTGGGCGCGGGAGATAGGTGATGAGCAGTTCTTC.

This chain joins TRBV5-5 and TRBJ1-2, with TRBD1 matching 9 bases. Germline CDR1 reads SGHKS; CDR2 reads YYEKEE (reference sequence). The CDR3 contains 14 residues. V lost 4 bases and J lost 4; bases outside the gene matches: 5. The chain's CDR3 is CASSPSGQGYGYTF. The DNA of the CDR3 is TGTGCCAGCAGCCCCTCGGGACAGGGCTATGGCTACACCTTC.

The V and J genes are TRBV19 and TRBJ1-5; D unresolved. Germline CDR1 LNHDA, CDR2 SQIVND (reference sequence). Between the trimmed V and J ends, which lost 6 bases and 0 bases, there was a span of 12 bases. The CDR3 contains 15 residues. CDR3 region: CASRFGLYSNQPQHF. The CDR3 DNA is TGTGCCAGTAGGTTCGGACTCTATAGCAATCAGCCCCAGCATTTT.

J is TRBJ2-1 and V is TRBV27, with TRBD2 matching over 7 bases. With V trimmed by 8 bases and J by 7 bases, 11 bases remained unmatched. The germline gives CDR1 MNHEY, CDR2 SMNVEV (reference sequence). CDR3 length equals 14 residues. The CDR3 nucleotides are TGTGCCAGCCGTCGTGCGGGAGTTATGAATGAGCAGTTCTTC. Amino acids: CASRRAGVMNEQFF.

This chain links TRBV14 with TRBJ1-2; 9 nucleotides align to TRBD1. This CDR3 has 16 amino acids. V shed 0 bases and J 2 bases; nucleotides not matched to a gene: 4. Germline V gives CDR1 SGHDN, CDR2 FVKESK. Here the CDR3 DNA reads TGTGCCAGCAGCCAAGATCGGACAGGGGCAAACTATGGCTACACCTTC. Translating gives CASSQDRTGANYGYTF.

The chain uses TRBV24-1 and TRBJ2-5, with a tentative D call TRBD1 (5 bases). Germline V gives CDR1 KGHDR, CDR2 SFDVKD. The germline V and J ends were trimmed by 7 bases and 3 bases, with 11 bases remaining between them. There are 13 residues in the CDR3. The CDR3 here is CATRSEGEETQYF. The CDR3 coding sequence is TGTGCCACCAGGTCGGAAGGGGAAGAGACCCAGTACTTC.

This sequence joins TRBV11-2 and TRBJ1-4; no definite D call. The CDR3 covers 14 residues. Germline V gives CDR1 SGHAT, CDR2 FQNNGV. The V end lost 8 bases, the J end lost 3 bases, and 13 bases lay between the germline ends. The CDR3 DNA follows: TGTGCCAGCGGAATTGGAAAGTCTAATGAAAAACTGTTTTTT. As protein: CASGIGKSNEKLFF.

The chain employs TRBV28 and TRBJ2-7; D call uncertain. The CDR3 covers 14 residues. The ends were cut back, 3 bases at V and 3 bases at J, with 12 bases in the middle. CDR1 MDHEN and CDR2 SYDVKM come from the germline V gene. CDR3: CASSLARPDYEQYF. DNA for the CDR3: TGTGCCAGCAGTTTGGCAAGACCTGACTACGAGCAGTACTTC.

This chain connects TRBV4-1 to TRBJ2-7; no clear D. This CDR3 has 15 residues. Trimming took 0 bases from V and 2 from J, leaving 11 bases between them. Looked up from germline, CDR1 is MGHRA and CDR2 is YSYEKL. The CDR3 is CASSQDFGSAYEQYF. In DNA form, the CDR3 reads TGCGCCAGCAGCCAAGATTTCGGCTCCGCCTACGAGCAGTACTTC.

The chain uses TRBV2 and TRBJ2-7; tentatively, D is TRBD1 (6 bases). Germline CDR1 reads SNHLY; CDR2 reads FYNNEI. Trimming stripped 6 bases from V and 3 bases from J, with 21 bases between. The CDR3 covers 16 residues. The CDR3 reads CASRGTRQASYYEQYF. The CDR3 DNA reads TGTGCCAGCAGGGGGACCCGACAGGCCTCATACTACGAGCAGTACTTC. The whole variable domain, filled in from reference TRBV2 and TRBJ2-7, reads EPEVTQTPSHQVTQMGQEVILRCVPISNHLYFYWYRQILGQKVEFLVSFYNNEISEKSEIFDDQFSVERPDGSNFTLKIRSTKLEDSAMYFCASRGTRQASYYEQYFGPGTRLTVT.

The chain is built from TRBV27 and TRBJ1-2; 8 positions match TRBD1. CDR1 and CDR2 (germline): MNHEY, SMNVEV (reference sequence). The CDR3 covers 13 residues. V shed 6 bases and J 7 bases; nucleotides not matched to a gene: 7. The chain's CDR3 is CASRPTGGGGYTF. CDR3 in DNA: TGTGCCAGCAGGCCAACAGGGGGGGGTGGCTACACCTTC.

A single count supports this clone. This rearrangement joins TRBV2 to TRBJ2-7, with a tentative D call TRBD2 (5 bases). Germline CDR1 is SNHLY and CDR2 is FYNNEI. Trimming removed 6 bases at V and 2 bases at J, with 11 bases between. This CDR3 is built from 13 residues. The CDR3 nucleotides read TGTGCCAGCAGAAGAGGGCTGGCCTACGAGCAGTACTTC. Residues: CASRRGLAYEQYF.

The chain has TRBV5-1 and TRBJ1-2; tentative D call: TRBD1 (5 bases). CDR3 length equals 15 residues. From germline, CDR1 is SGHRS and CDR2 YFSETQ. V dropped 4 bases and J dropped 3 bases, with 16 bases sitting between them. CDR3 region: CASSTYQGGDYGYTF. The CDR3 nucleotides read TGCGCCAGCAGCACCTACCAGGGAGGTGACTATGGCTACACCTTC.

This clone has a single count. The CDR3 spells CASSLVWDGEQFF. CDR3 DNA: TGTGCCAGCAGCTTAGTATGGGACGGCGAGCAGTTCTTC. The chain employs TRBV7-9 and TRBJ2-1, with D perhaps matching TRBD1 or TRBD2 (5 bases each). Between the trimmed V and J ends, which lost 1 base and 10 bases, there was a span of 11 bases. The length of the CDR3 is 13 residues. CDR1 and CDR2 (germline): SEHNR, FQNEAQ (reference sequence).

The rearrangement uses TRBV2 and TRBJ1-5; D possibly corresponds to TRBD1 (5 bases). Deletions cut 5 bases from V and 0 bases from J, with 14 bases between. The CDR3 has 16 amino acids. Germline values: CDR1 SNHLY, CDR2 FYNNEI. DNA for the CDR3: TGTGCCAGCAGTACCGGGGGATTGGGTAGCAATCAGCCCCAGCATTTT. Protein: CASSTGGLGSNQPQHF.

This clone was detected only a few times. The rearrangement links TRBV7-2 to TRBJ1-5, with no clear D. This CDR3 has 13 residues. Trimming left V 3 bases short and J 3 bases short, with 6 bases between. CDR1 SGHTA and CDR2 FQGNSA come from the germline V gene. The DNA for the CDR3 is TGTGCCAGCAGCTTGATAGACAATCAGCCCCAGCATTTT. This translates into CASSLIDNQPQHF.